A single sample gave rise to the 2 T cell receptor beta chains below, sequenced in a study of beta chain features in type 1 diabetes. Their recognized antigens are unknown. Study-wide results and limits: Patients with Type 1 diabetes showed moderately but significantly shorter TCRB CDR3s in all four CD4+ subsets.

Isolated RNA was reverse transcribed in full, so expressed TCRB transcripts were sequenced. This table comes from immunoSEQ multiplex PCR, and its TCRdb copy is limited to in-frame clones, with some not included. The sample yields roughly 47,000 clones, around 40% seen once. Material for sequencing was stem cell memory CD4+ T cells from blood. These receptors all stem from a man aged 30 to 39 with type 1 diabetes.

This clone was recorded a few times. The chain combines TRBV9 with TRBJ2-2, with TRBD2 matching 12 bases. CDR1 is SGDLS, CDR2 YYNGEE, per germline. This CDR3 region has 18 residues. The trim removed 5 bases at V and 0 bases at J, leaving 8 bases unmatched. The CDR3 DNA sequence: TGTGCCAGCAGTTCACTAGCGGGAGGCCTCGCGAACACCGGGGAGCTGTTTTTT. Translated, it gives CASSSLAGGLANTGELFF.

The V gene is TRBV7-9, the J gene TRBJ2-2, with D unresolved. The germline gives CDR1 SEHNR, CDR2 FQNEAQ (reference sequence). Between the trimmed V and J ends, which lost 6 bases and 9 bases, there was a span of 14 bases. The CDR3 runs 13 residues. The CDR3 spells CASSQDLRRELFF. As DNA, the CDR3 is TGTGCCAGCAGTCAAGACCTGAGGAGGGAGCTGTTTTTT. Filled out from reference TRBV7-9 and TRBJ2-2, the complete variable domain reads DTGVSQNPRHKITKRGQNVTFRCDPISEHNRLYWYRQTLGQGPEFLTYFQNEAQLEKSRLLSDRFSAERPKGSFSTLEIQRTEQGDSAMYLCASSQDLRRELFFGEGSRLTVL.